This record covers a single T cell receptor (beta chain). No antigen is known for it. The entry originates in a study of T cells in localized non-small cell lung cancer. Study-level findings and limits: The study linked higher blood T cell density to longer overall survival. There were a median roughly 54 of the top 100 tumor clones appearing in adjacent lung. It was uninvolved adjacent lung that showed the highest T cell clonality, exceeding tumor. Investigators sequenced only a single tumor region, leaving heterogeneity possible.

The CDR3 loop spans 16 amino acids. The V and J ends lost 3 bases and 1 base, in that order; junction bases with no gene match: 9. Per germline, CDR1 MNHNS and CDR2 SASEGT. Sequenced by immunoSEQ multiplex PCR; TCRdb stores in-frame clones only, minus some. This sample has 16,000 or so clones, with more than 85% found just once. Material: peripheral blood, obtained before any cancer treatment. This receptor was obtained from a male donor at least 60 years old with stage II squamous cell lung carcinoma. The rearrangement uses TRBV6-1 and TRBJ2-7; 7 bases match TRBD1. DNA of the CDR3: TGTGCCAGCAGTGAGTTTGGTTTGGGACAGTCCTACGAGCAGTACTTC. It encodes CASSEFGLGQSYEQYF.